The present T cell receptor beta chain was sequenced within a study of human thymus T cells. This CDR3 has 15 residues. The trim removed 5 bases at V and 2 bases at J, leaving 6 bases unmatched. CDR1 MNHEY and CDR2 SMNVEV come from the germline V gene (reference sequence). Repertoires were generated with immunoSEQ multiplex PCR, while TCRdb's copy carries only in-frame clones and drops some. The sample records roughly 54,000 clones, approximately 95% being singletons. This clone was detected only once. This sequence originates from a boy in the first two years of life with a congenital heart defect but otherwise immunologically healthy. Material for sequencing was blood. The chain employs TRBV27 and TRBJ2-1; TRBD1 aligns across 7 bases. The CDR3 region is CASSPRDSPYNEQFF. The CDR3 nucleotides are TGTGCCAGCAGTCCCCGGGACAGCCCCTACAATGAGCAGTTCTTC.